This T cell receptor (beta chain) is drawn from a study of T cells in Graves' hyperthyroidism and ophthalmopathy. Study results and limitations: Stable hyperthyroidism was separated from ophthalmopathy by a model based on 13 V-J features. Ophthalmopathy got predicted by the model a median 6.5 months before its onset. In the blood, most expanded thyroid clonotypes above 0.001 appeared as well.

The CDR3 covers 14 residues. From germline, CDR1 is SNHLY and CDR2 FYNNEI. V shed 6 bases and J shed 0 bases, with 12 bases lying between them. The sample holds many counts of this clonotype. Its antigen is as yet unknown. RNA transcripts served as the template for amplifying TCR beta CDR3 regions. The TCR CDR3 was amplified in a first-round RT-PCR using the HTBI primer set. A single record per CDR3 protein comes from TCRdb applying MiXCR to the multiplex PCR reads. The sample includes about 380,000 distinct CDR3 sequences, 18% of them seen just once. Out of approximately 10 ml of fresh peripheral blood came the PBMCs.

This receptor was obtained from a man aged 18-30 years with Graves' ophthalmopathy. The chain recombines TRBV2 with TRBJ2-7; D call uncertain. Input material: blood. The CDR3 region is CASRDRTSSYEQYF. CDR3 nucleotide sequence: TGTGCCAGCAGGGACCGGACCAGCTCCTACGAGCAGTACTTC.